Described below is a single TCR beta chain sequence and its context. Its antigen is not yet known. One end of the junction varies from germline; a read error may be responsible. The data were produced on an Illumina NovaSeq 6000. Using 5'RACE with constant-segment primers, TCRalpha and TCRbeta cDNA libraries were constructed, with sample barcodes and unique molecular identifiers added in the process. RNA was extracted from every sample with Trizol reagent. Libraries were amplified in two PCR steps, with a second sample barcode and Illumina TruSeq adapters added in the second step. Sequencing of the libraries was done on an Illumina NovaSeq, producing 2 x 150 bp paired-end reads. In the original analysis: With migec v1.2.7, reads were demultiplexed and then collapsed into UMI-guided consensus sequences. With mixcr v2.1.11, UMI consensuses were aligned to TRA and TRB V and J templates and assembled into clonotypes. Clonotypes were classified as expanded or contracted when called significant by both edgeR and NoisET, with noise models trained on biological replicates. edgeR calls used a false discovery rate-adjusted p below 0.01 and a log2 fold-change threshold of 1. As an exploratory analysis of dynamics, max-normalized trajectories of the 1000 most abundant clonotypes were examined by PCA with hierarchical clustering. The CD4 or CD8 phenotype of responding clones was assigned using the separately sequenced CD4+ and CD8+ repertoires. TCRdb's own reprocessing of the public reads used fastp at Q25 and MiXCR and kept productive beta chains. Every CDR3 protein is listed once, alongside the most common genes and DNA of its rows. Clone size and V and J calls follow TCRdb, not the original study. The sample table shows 85,000 to 130,000 distinct CDR3 sequences, and around 10% are seen once. The top ten clonotypes cover about 40% of the sample.

These data come from a study of T-cell memory formation after mild COVID-19 (dated by TCRdb to 2020 to 2022). With respect to the entire study: TCR sequence clusters from the two donors were largely donor specific. In a couple of donors, T-cell clones that expanded and contracted after mild COVID-19 were followed by sequencing TCRalpha and TCRbeta repertoires longitudinally. The cohort comprised two young, previously healthy adult volunteers, one female and one male.

Including the terminal cysteine and phenylalanine, the CDR3 comprises 14 residues. The only DNA kept is the CDR3, 42 bases in frame from the first base. In the germline V gene (reference sequence), CDR1 corresponds to DFQATT and CDR2 to SNEGSKA. Ficoll-Paque density gradient centrifugation was the method used to isolate PBMCs. Overall study results and their limits: Clones that contracted from day 15 to 85 showed balanced CD4/CD8 phenotypes, whereas a second wave of clones that expanded from day 15 to 37 leaned towards CD4+. Some responding clones were detected in pre-infection memory, suggesting pre-existing cross-reactive memory T cells joined the SARS-CoV-2 response. Only a couple of mild cases were covered in the study, and larger cohorts including severe cases with pre-infection samples were considered necessary. SARS-CoV-2 specificity of the second-wave clones peaking on day 37 was not confirmed. Contracting CD4+ clones appeared mostly in the CM and EM memory subsets, whereas CD8+ clones were enriched in EMRA.

The source material was PBMCs or a T cell subset sorted from them (not recorded which). In this chain, TRBV20-1 is recombined with TRBJ2-7, and TRBD2 matches 7 of the central bases. The receptor's source is a young man who had mild COVID-19 (a few samples of this study predate the infection). The sample titles of this study are shuffled in the database, so cell type and time point are left out; the donor was told from shared clones. The nucleotide sequence is TGCAGTGCAAGAGGGACTAAGAACTCCTACGAGCAGTACTTC. Protein translation: CSARGTKNSYEQYF.